Presented here are 7 T cell receptor beta chains from one specimen sequenced in a study of T cell responses to AZD1222 COVID-19 vaccine. Method: immunoSEQ multiplex PCR; TCRdb's copy keeps in-frame clones and lacks some. The top ten clones hold around 3.8% of a sample with 110,000 or so clones, 88% of them seen once. The sample consisted of peripheral blood, taken 28 days after the second AZD1222 dose. All receptors come from an adult who received the AZD1222 COVID-19 vaccine.

The J gene is TRBJ2-5, the V gene TRBV10-3, with 13 bases identical to TRBD2. Trimming at V came to 10 bases and at J to 5 bases, leaving 4 bases not matched to a gene. The CDR3 loop spans 13 amino acids. Germline assignment: CDR1 ENHRY and CDR2 SYGVKD. CDR3 DNA: TGTGCCACAGGACTAGCGGGGGTGGAGACCCAGTACTTC. This sequence encodes CATGLAGVETQYF.

This chain links TRBV6-2 or TRBV6-3 with TRBJ2-7; D may correspond to TRBD1 or TRBD2 (5 bases each). Germline V gene sequence: CDR1 MNHEY, CDR2 SVGEGT. The length of the CDR3 is 13 residues. Between the trimmed V and J ends, which lost 3 bases and 6 bases, there was a span of 12 bases. The CDR3 is CASSYSGTFEQYF. The CDR3 DNA follows: TGTGCCAGCAGTTATTCCGGGACGTTCGAGCAGTACTTC.

The rearrangement links TRBV27 to TRBJ2-5; D remains ambiguous. The CDR3 has 13 residues. Germline V gives CDR1 MNHEY, CDR2 SMNVEV (reference sequence). V dropped 2 bases and J dropped 0 bases, with 4 bases sitting between them. The CDR3 loop reads CASSLHNQETQYF. CDR3 nucleotides: TGTGCCAGCAGTTTACATAACCAAGAGACCCAGTACTTC.

The rearrangement joins TRBV9 to TRBJ2-5; TRBD2 might be the D (6 bases). V lost 4 bases and J lost 2, with 18 bases in between. The CDR3 length is 16 residues. Germline CDR1 reads SGDLS; CDR2 reads YYNGEE. The CDR3 nucleotides are TGTGCCAGCAGCCCCTGGGAGGCGGGGTCACAAGAGACCCAGTACTTC. Translation: CASSPWEAGSQETQYF.

This chain links TRBV28 with TRBJ2-7; D gene unclear. Germline V CDR1 and CDR2: MDHEN, SYDVKM. Trimming removed 7 bases at V and 4 bases at J, with 11 bases between. The CDR3 runs to 12 residues. The CDR3 loop is CASTAVPYEQYF. CDR3 DNA sequence: TGTGCCAGCACGGCAGTACCGTACGAGCAGTACTTC.

For the CDR3, the DNA is TGTGCCTGGAGTCCGACAGGGGGCTGGTCACCCCTCCACTTT. It yields the protein CAWSPTGGWSPLHF. J is TRBJ1-6 and V is TRBV30; 10 bases map to TRBD1. Trimming removed 2 bases from V and 10 bases from J; junction bases left unmatched: 5. The germline V gene has CDR1 GTSNPN and CDR2 SVGIG (reference sequence). The CDR3 has 14 amino acids.

The CDR3 coding sequence is TGTGCCAGCAGTTTGGGACAGGGTACTGAAGCTTTCTTT. This encodes CASSLGQGTEAFF. This chain uses TRBV12-3 or TRBV12-4 with TRBJ1-1; 9 bases are a match to TRBD1. After removal of 3 bases from V and 5 bases from J, the junction contained 1 base not matched to a gene. This CDR3 contains 13 residues.